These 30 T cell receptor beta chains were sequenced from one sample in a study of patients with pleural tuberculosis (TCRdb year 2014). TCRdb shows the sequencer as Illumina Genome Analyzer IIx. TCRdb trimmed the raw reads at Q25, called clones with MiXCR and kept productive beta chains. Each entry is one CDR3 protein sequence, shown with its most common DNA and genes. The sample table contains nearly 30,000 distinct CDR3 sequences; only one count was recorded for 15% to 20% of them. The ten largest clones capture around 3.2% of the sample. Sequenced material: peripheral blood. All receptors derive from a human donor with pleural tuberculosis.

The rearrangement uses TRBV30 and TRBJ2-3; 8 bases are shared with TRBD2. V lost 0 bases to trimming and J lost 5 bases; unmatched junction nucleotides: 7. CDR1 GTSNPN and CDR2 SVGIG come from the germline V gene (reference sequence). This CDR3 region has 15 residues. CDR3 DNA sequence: TGTGCCTGGAGTGTAGGAGCGGGAGTAAAAGATACGCAGTATTTT. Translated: CAWSVGAGVKDTQYF.

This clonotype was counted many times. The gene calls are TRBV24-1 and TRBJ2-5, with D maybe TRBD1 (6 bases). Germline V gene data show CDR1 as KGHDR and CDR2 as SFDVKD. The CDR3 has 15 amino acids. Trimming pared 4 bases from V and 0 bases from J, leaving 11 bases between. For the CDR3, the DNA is TGTGCCACCAGTGACCGTGGACAGTACCAAGAGACCCAGTACTTC. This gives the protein CATSDRGQYQETQYF.

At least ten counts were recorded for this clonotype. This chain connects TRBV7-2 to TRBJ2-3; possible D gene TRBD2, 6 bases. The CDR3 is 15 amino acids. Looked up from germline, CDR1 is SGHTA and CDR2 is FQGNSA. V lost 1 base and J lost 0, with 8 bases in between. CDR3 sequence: CASSLVAVSTDTQYF. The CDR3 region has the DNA TGTGCCAGCAGCTTAGTAGCGGTCAGCACAGATACGCAGTATTTT.

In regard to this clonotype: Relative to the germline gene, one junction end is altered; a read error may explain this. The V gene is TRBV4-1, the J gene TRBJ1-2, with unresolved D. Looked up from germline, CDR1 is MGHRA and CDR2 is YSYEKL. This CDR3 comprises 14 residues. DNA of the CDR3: TGCGCCAGCAGCACCCGACAAGGCTCTTATGGTTACGCCTTC. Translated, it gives CASSTRQGSYGYAF.

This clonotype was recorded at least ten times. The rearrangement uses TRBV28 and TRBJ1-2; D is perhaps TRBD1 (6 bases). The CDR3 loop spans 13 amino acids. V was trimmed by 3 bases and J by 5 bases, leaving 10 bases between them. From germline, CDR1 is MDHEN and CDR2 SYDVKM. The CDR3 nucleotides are TGTGCCAGCAGTTTCGGGGGGCTATATGGCTACACCTTC. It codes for CASSFGGLYGYTF.

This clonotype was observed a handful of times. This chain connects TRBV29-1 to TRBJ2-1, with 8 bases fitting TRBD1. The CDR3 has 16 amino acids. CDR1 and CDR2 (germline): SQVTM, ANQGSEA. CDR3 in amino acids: CSPRGQGSLSYNEQFF. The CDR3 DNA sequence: TGCAGTCCCAGGGGGCAGGGGAGTCTCTCCTACAATGAGCAGTTCTTC.

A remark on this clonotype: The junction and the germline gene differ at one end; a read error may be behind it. CDR3 amino acids: CAISISGQFSNQPQHF. CDR3 sequence (DNA): TGTGCCATTAGTATCTCTGGACAGTTTAGCAATCAGCCCCAGCATTTT. The rearrangement uses TRBV19 and TRBJ1-5; possible D gene TRBD1, 6 bases. CDR3 length equals 16 residues. CDR1 is LNHDA and CDR2 is SQIVND in the germline V gene (reference sequence).

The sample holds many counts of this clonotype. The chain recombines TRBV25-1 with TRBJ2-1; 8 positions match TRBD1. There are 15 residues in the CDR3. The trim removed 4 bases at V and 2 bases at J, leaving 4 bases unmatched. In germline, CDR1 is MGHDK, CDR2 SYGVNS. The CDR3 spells CASSGDRLTYNEQFF. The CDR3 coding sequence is TGTGCCAGCAGTGGGGACAGGCTAACCTACAATGAGCAGTTCTTC.

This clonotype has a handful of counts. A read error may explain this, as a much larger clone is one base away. Here the CDR3 reads CASSFQGGLGGTQYF. CDR3 bases: TGTGCCAGCAGCTTCCAAGGGGGCCTGGGGGGGACCCAGTACTTC. The chain couples TRBV7-9 to TRBJ2-5; D perhaps matches TRBD1 (7 bases). Germline V gene lookup returns CDR1 SEHNR and CDR2 FQNEAQ (reference sequence). The V end lost 3 bases, the J end lost 7 bases, and 18 bases lay between the germline ends. The CDR3 loop spans 15 amino acids.

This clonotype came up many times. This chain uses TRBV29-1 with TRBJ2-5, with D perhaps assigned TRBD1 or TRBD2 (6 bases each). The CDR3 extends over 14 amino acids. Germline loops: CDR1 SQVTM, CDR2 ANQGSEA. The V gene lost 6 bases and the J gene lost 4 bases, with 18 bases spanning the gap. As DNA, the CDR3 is TGCAGCGTGACTAGGGGGAGCGCCGGAGAGACCCAGTACTTC. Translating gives CSVTRGSAGETQYF.

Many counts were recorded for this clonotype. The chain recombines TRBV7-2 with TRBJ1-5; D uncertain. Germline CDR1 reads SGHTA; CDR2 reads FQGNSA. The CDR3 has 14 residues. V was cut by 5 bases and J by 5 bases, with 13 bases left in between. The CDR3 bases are TGTGCCAGCAGCCCCTTTTTAATTGATCAGCCCCAGCATTTT. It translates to CASSPFLIDQPQHF.

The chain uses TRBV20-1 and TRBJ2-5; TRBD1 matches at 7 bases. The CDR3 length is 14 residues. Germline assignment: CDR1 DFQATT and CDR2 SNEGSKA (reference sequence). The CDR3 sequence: CNARKGGLQETQYF. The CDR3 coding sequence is TGCAATGCCCGGAAAGGGGGCCTCCAAGAGACCCAGTACTTC.

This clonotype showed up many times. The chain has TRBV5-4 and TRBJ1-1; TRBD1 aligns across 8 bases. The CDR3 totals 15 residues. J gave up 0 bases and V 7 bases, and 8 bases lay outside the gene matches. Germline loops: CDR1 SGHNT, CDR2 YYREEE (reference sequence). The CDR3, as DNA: TGTGCCAGCCTTCGGGACAGGAACATGAACACTGAAGCTTTCTTT. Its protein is CASLRDRNMNTEAFF.

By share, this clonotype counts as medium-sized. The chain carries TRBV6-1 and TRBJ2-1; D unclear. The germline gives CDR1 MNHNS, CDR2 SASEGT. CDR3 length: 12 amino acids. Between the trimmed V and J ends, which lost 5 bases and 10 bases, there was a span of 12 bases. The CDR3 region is CASSPRQPEQFF. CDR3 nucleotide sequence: TGTGCCAGCAGTCCCCGCCAGCCAGAGCAGTTCTTC.

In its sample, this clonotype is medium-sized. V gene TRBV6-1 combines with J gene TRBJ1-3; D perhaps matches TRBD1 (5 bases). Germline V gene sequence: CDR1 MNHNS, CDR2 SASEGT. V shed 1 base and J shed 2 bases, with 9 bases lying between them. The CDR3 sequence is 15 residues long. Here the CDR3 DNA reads TGTGCCAGCAGTGAAGTGGTGGGGCCTGGAAACACCATATATTTT. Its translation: CASSEVVGPGNTIYF.

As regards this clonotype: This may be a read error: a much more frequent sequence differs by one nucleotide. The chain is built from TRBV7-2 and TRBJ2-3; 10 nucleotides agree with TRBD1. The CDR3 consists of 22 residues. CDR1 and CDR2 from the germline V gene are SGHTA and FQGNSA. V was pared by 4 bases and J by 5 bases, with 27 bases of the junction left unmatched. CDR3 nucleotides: TGTGCCAGCAGCTCCCCCGGGGGGGCGGGACAGGGGTCCTTGCCCCGGGGAGATACGCAGTATTTT. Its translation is CASSSPGGAGQGSLPRGDTQYF.

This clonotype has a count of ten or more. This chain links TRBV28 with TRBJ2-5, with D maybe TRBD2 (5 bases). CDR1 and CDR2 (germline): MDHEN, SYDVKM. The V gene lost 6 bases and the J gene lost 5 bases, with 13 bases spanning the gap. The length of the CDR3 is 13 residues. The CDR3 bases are TGTGCCAGCAGCCCTCGAACGGGGGAGACCCAGTACTTC. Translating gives CASSPRTGETQYF.

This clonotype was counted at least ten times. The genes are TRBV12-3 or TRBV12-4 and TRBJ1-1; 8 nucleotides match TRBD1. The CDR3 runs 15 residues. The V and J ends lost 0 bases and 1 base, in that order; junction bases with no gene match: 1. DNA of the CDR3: TGTGCCAGCAGTTTAGCGACAGGGGCGAACACTGAAGCTTTCTTT. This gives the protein CASSLATGANTEAFF.

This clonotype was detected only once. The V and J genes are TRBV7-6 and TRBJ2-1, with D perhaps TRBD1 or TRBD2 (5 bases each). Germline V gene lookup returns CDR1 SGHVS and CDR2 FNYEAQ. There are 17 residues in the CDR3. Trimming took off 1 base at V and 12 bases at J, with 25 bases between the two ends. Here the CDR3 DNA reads TGTGCCAGCAGCTTAGGCATTAGAGGAACGATGGGGGATACGCAGTTCTTC. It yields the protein CASSLGIRGTMGDTQFF.

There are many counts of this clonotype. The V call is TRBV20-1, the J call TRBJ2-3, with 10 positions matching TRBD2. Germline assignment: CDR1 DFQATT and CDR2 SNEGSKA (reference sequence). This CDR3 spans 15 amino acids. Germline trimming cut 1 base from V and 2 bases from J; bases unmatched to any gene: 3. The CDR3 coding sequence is TGCAGTGCTAGAGTTAGCGGGGGGATCACAGATACGCAGTATTTT. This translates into CSARVSGGITDTQYF.

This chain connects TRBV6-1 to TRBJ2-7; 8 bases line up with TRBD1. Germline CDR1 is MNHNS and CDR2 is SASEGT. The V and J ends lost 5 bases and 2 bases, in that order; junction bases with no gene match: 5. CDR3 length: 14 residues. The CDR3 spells CASSPPGQAYEQYF. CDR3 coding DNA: TGTGCCAGCAGTCCCCCGGGACAGGCCTACGAGCAGTACTTC.

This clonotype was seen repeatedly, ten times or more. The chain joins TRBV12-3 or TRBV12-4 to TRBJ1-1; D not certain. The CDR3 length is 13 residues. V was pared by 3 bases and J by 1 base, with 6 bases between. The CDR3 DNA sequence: TGTGCCAGCAGTTTGAATCGGAACACTGAAGCTTTCTTT. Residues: CASSLNRNTEAFF.

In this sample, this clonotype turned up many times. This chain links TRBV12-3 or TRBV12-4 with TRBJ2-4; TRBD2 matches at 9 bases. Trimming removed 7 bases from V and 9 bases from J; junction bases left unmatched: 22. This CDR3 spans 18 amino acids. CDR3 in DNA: TGTGCCAGCACCGCCAAGACCTCCGGGACTAGCTTTCACGGCATTCAGTACTTC. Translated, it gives CASTAKTSGTSFHGIQYF.

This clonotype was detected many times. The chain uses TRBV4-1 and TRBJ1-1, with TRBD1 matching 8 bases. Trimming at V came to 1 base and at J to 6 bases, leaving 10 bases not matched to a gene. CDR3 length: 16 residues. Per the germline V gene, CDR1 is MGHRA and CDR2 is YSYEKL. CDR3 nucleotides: TGCGCCAGCAGCCAAGGACAGGGGCCCCGTGGGGCTGAAGCTTTCTTT. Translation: CASSQGQGPRGAEAFF.

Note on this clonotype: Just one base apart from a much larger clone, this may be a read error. CDR3 DNA: TGTGCCAGCAGTGAATGGCATTCTGACACCCAGTACTTC. This codes for CASSEWHSDTQYF. The chain links TRBV2 to TRBJ2-5; D not resolved. V was shortened by 2 bases and J by 8 bases, with 12 bases between the two germline ends. The CDR3 is 13 amino acids. Germline CDR1 SNHLY, CDR2 FYNNEI.

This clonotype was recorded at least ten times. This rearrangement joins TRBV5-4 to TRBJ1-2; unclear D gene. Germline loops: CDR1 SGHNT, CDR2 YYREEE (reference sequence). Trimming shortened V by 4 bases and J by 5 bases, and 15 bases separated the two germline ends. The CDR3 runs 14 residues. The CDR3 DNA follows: TGTGCCAGCAGCCAACCGGGGATCCAATATGGCTACACCTTC. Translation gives CASSQPGIQYGYTF.

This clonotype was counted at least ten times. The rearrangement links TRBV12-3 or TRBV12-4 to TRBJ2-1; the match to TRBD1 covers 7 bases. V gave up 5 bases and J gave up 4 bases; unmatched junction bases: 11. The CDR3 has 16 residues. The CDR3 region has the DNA TGTGCCAGCAGTCTCAGGGGGATGAGCGGTTACAATGAGCAGTTCTTC. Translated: CASSLRGMSGYNEQFF.

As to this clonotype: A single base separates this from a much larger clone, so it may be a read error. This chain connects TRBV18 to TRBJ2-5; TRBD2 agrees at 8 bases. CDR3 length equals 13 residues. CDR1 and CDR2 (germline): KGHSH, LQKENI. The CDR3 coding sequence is TGTGCCAGCTCTGAGGGACTAGAAGAGGCCCAGTACTTC. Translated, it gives CASSEGLEEAQYF.

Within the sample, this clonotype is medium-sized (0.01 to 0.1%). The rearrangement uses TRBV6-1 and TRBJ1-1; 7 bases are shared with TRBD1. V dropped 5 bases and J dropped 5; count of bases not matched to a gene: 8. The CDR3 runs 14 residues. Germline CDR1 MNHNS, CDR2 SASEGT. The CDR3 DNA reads TGTGCCAGCAGTTCGGGACAGCGGAGAACTGAAGCTTTCTTT. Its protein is CASSSGQRRTEAFF.

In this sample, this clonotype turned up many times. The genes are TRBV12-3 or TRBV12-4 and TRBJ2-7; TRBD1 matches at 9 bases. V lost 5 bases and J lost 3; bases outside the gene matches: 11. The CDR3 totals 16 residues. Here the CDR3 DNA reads TGTGCCAGCAGTGCGGCCGGGACAGGGCCTGACTACGAGCAGTACTTC. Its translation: CASSAAGTGPDYEQYF.